The rows below give T cell receptor beta chains drawn from one sample of a study of T cells in Graves' hyperthyroidism and ophthalmopathy. TCRdb itself ran the multiplex PCR reads through MiXCR, one entry per CDR3 protein. The sample lists hundreds of thousands of distinct CDR3 sequences, 15% to 20% occurring once. The sequencing sample was made of blood. These receptors originate from a woman aged 18-35 years with Graves' hyperthyroidism. Both conserved end residues are part of each CDR3. D genes are given only for firm matches. Only some rows state a clone size, as once, few, many or a class for expanded clones.

>-|few|TRBJ1-1|TRBV7-8
CASSSPTGAMNTEAFF
TGTGCCAGCAGCTCCCCGACGGGGGCCATGAACACTGAAGCTTTCTTT
>-|-|TRBJ1-1|TRBV12-3/TRBV12-4
CASSLEPGSETEAFF
TGTGCCAGCAGTTTAGAACCAGGGTCAGAAACTGAAGCTTTCTTT
>TRBD1|few|TRBJ1-5|TRBV4-3
CASSQYWTGGVQPQHF
TGCGCCAGCAGCCAGTACTGGACAGGGGGAGTTCAGCCCCAGCATTTT
>-|-|TRBJ2-1|TRBV30
CAWSNGGSYNEQFF
TGTGCCTGGAGTAATGGGGGCTCCTACAATGAGCAGTTCTTC
>-|-|TRBJ2-6|TRBV27
CASSSYQGMSGANVLTF
TGTGCCAGCAGTTCCTATCAGGGAATGTCTGGGGCCAACGTCCTGACTTTC
>TRBD2|many|TRBJ2-7|TRBV10-2
CASRLLASSYEQYF
TGCGCCAGCAGGCTACTAGCGAGCTCCTACGAGCAGTACTTC
>TRBD1|once|TRBJ1-2|TRBV20-1
CSARRPGPGTGFSGYTF
TGCAGTGCTAGAAGGCCTGGGCCCGGGACAGGGTTTTCTGGCTACACCTTC
>TRBD2|few|TRBJ2-1|TRBV10-3
CAISDLAGGRNEQFF
TGTGCCATCAGTGATTTGGCGGGGGGCAGAAATGAGCAGTTCTTC
>-|few|TRBJ2-5|TRBV6-1
CASRGGFGKEETQYF
TGTGCCAGCAGGGGGGGATTTGGGAAGGAAGAGACCCAGTACTTC
>-|many|TRBJ1-2|TRBV7-2
CASSLRDLNYGYTF
TGTGCCAGCAGCCTCCGGGACCTTAACTATGGCTACACCTTC
>-|-|TRBJ1-3|TRBV11-2
CASSLSRGNTIYF
TGTGCCAGCAGCCTCTCCCGAGGAAACACCATATATTTT
>-|-|TRBJ1-5|TRBV4-3
CASSQDHPEGNQPQHF
TGCGCCAGCAGCCAAGACCACCCCGAGGGTAATCAGCCCCAGCATTTT
>-|-|TRBJ1-6|TRBV5-1
CASSLQPSGTDNSPLHF
TGCGCCAGCAGCTTACAACCTTCCGGGACGGATAATTCACCCCTCCACTTT
>TRBD1|many|TRBJ2-1|TRBV2
CASATDRGHAPYNEQFF
TGTGCCAGCGCCACAGACAGGGGCCATGCCCCCTACAATGAGCAGTTCTTC
>-|few|TRBJ2-7|TRBV7-9
CASSFPGLSSYEQYF
TGTGCCAGCAGCTTCCCGGGACTTAGCTCCTACGAGCAGTACTTC
>-|many|TRBJ1-6|TRBV12-3/TRBV12-4
CASSSGMGRGNSPLHF
TGTGCCAGCAGTTCCGGAATGGGACGTGGTAATTCACCCCTCCACTTT
>TRBD1|few|TRBJ1-3|TRBV11-2
CASSPGQGQAGNTIYF
TGTGCCAGCAGCCCTGGACAGGGCCAAGCTGGAAACACCATATATTTT
>-|-|TRBJ1-1|TRBV29-1
CSVIIRSSTNTEAFF
TGCAGCGTTATTATCCGGTCCTCCACGAACACTGAAGCTTTCTTT
>-|-|TRBJ1-1|TRBV30
CAWTPQPRSIVNTEAFF
TGTGCCTGGACTCCGCAGCCCCGTAGTATTGTGAACACTGAAGCTTTCTTT
>-|-|TRBJ2-5|TRBV7-2
CATSPRETQYF
TGTGCCACCAGTCCCCGCGAGACCCAGTACTTC
>-|few|TRBJ2-7|TRBV29-1
CSAGTKYEQYF
TGCAGCGCCGGGACAAAATACGAGCAGTACTTC
>TRBD2|-|TRBJ2-3|TRBV5-1
CASSLALNSGTSGTDTQYF
TGCGCCAGCAGCTTGGCGCTAAATTCCGGGACTAGTGGCACAGATACGCAGTATTTT
>-|many|TRBJ2-5|TRBV10-3
CAISALGGQTQETQYF
TGTGCCATCAGTGCATTGGGGGGACAGACTCAGGAGACCCAGTACTTC
>-|-|TRBJ1-1|TRBV12-5
CASGLSSNTEAFF
TGTGCTAGTGGTTTATCGTCGAACACTGAAGCTTTCTTT
>TRBD1|few|TRBJ2-1|TRBV24-1
CATSDPTGGRSYNEQFF
TGTGCCACCAGTGACCCGACAGGGGGTCGATCCTACAATGAGCAGTTCTTC
>-|-|TRBJ1-2|TRBV28
CASRWGLSGYTF
TGTGCCAGCAGATGGGGGTTGAGTGGCTACACCTTC
>-|-|TRBJ2-7|TRBV5-1
CASSLRDRSSYEQYF
TGCGCCAGCAGCTTGCGAGACAGGTCCTCCTACGAGCAGTACTTC
>-|few|TRBJ1-1|TRBV19
CASTRLTETEAFF
TGTGCCAGTACCCGGCTGACAGAAACTGAAGCTTTCTTT
>-|many|TRBJ1-3|TRBV12-3/TRBV12-4
CASSPRPQGAGNTIYF
TGTGCCAGCAGCCCTCGTCCTCAGGGTGCTGGAAACACCATATATTTT
>-|few|TRBJ2-3|TRBV4-1
CASSQRRTTDTQYF
TGCGCCAGCAGCCAAAGGAGGACGACAGATACGCAGTATTTT
>-|many|TRBJ1-3|TRBV11-2
CASSFRQTGNTIYF
TGTGCCAGCAGCTTCCGACAAACTGGAAACACCATATATTTT
>TRBD2|-|TRBJ2-1|TRBV28
CASSWTSGFSYNEQFF
TGTGCCAGCAGTTGGACTAGCGGGTTTTCCTACAATGAGCAGTTCTTC
>TRBD1|-|TRBJ2-1|TRBV5-1
CASSPSGQGFYGDQFF
TGCGCCAGCAGCCCATCGGGACAGGGATTTTATGGTGATCAGTTCTTC
>TRBD1|many|TRBJ2-5|TRBV28
CASSEQGAETQYF
TGTGCCAGCAGTGAACAGGGGGCAGAGACCCAGTACTTC
>-|-|TRBJ1-2|TRBV4-1
CASSQDRSANYGYTF
TGCGCCAGCAGCCAAGATCGGTCGGCTAACTATGGCTACACCTTC
>-|-|TRBJ2-1|TRBV2
CASNGDQSNEQFF
TGTGCCAGCAACGGGGACCAATCCAATGAGCAGTTCTTC
>-|few|TRBJ2-1|TRBV20-1
CSARLVGGLSDNEQFF
TGCAGTGCACGACTCGTCGGGGGGCTTAGCGACAATGAGCAGTTCTTC
>-|many|TRBJ2-1|TRBV28
CASSHYSSVRWNEQFF
TGTGCCAGCAGTCATTATTCATCAGTACGTTGGAATGAGCAGTTCTTC
>-|many|TRBJ1-2|TRBV11-2
CASSLPGDNYGYTF
TGTGCCAGCAGCCTTCCGGGGGATAACTATGGCTACACCTTC